This T cell receptor (beta chain) appears in the sequencing data of a study of blood T cell repertoires in COVID-19. Using immunoSEQ multiplex PCR, the repertoire was profiled, and TCRdb retains in-frame clones only, with some absent. The sample lists fewer than 600,000 clones, nearly 90% seen once, with over 0.7% in the top ten. Followed over time, Seattle patients had been enrolled while infection was active. V was cut by 0 bases and J by 1 base, with 6 bases left in between. The CDR3 runs to 13 residues. Germline CDR1 reads GTSNPN; CDR2 reads SVGIG (reference sequence). The TCR originated in a man between 18 and 29 years old with COVID-19, enrolled during active disease. Material for sequencing was peripheral blood. The J gene is TRBJ1-1, the V gene TRBV30; D is possibly TRBD1 (5 bases). CDR3 amino acids: CAWSVTANTEAFF. CDR3 bases: TGTGCCTGGAGTGTGACAGCGAACACTGAAGCTTTCTTT.